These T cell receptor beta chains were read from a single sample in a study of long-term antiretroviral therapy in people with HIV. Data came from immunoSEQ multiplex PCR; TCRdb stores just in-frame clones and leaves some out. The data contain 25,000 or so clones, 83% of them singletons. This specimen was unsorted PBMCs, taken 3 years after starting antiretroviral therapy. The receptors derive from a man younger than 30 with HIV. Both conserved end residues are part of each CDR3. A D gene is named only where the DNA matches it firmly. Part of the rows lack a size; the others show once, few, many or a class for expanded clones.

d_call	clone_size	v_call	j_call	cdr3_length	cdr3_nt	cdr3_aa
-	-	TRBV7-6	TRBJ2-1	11	TGTGCCAGCAGCTTTTCAGGGGCTCAGTTCTTC	CASSFSGAQFF
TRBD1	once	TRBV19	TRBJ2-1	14	TGTGCCAGTAGTGCCGGGACAGCCTACAATGAGCAGTTCTTC	CASSAGTAYNEQFF
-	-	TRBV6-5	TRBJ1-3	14	TGTGCCAGCAGTCGACAGGCGATTGGAAACACCATATATTTT	CASSRQAIGNTIYF
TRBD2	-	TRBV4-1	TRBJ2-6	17	TGCGCCAGCAGCCAAGGGACTAGCGCTTCTGGGGCCAACGTCCTGACTTTC	CASSQGTSASGANVLTF
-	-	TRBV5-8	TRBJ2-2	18	TGTGCCAGCAGCGCACGACCGGGGGAATGGGTAAACACCGGGGAGCTGTTTTTT	CASSARPGEWVNTGELFF
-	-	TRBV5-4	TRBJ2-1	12	TGTGCCAGCAGCACAACAGGGAGCCCGAAGTTCTTC	CASSTTGSPKFF
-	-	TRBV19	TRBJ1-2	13	TGTGCCAGTAGTATACTCAGAGATGATGGCTACACCTTC	CASSILRDDGYTF